Here is one T cell receptor (beta chain) with its context. RNA served as the template for amplifying TCR beta CDR3 regions. Investigators did first-round RT-PCR with HTBI primers, then second-round multiplex PCR. TCRdb called the multiplex PCR reads again in MiXCR, with one record for every CDR3 protein. The sample records roughly 400,000 distinct CDR3 sequences, approximately 17% being singletons. The record originates from a study of Graves' ophthalmopathy and Graves' hyperthyroidism. Overall study context: Upon initial diagnosis and before any treatment, peripheral blood was collected.

None of the included patients had other autoimmune diseases, uncontrolled infections, pregnancy or lactation, as these led to exclusion. Trimming cost V 6 bases and J 4 bases, with 10 bases left between them. CDR3 length: 13 residues. Germline CDR1 is LNHDA and CDR2 is SQIVND (reference sequence). The rearrangement links TRBV19 to TRBJ1-3; D unresolved. This TCR was recovered from an adult woman with stable Graves' hyperthyroidism. The sequencing sample was made of peripheral blood. CDR3 DNA: TGTGCCAGTAGGAAAACGGGGGGAAACACCATATATTTT. This sequence encodes CASRKTGGNTIYF.